One sample yielded the 3 T cell receptor beta chains listed below, sequenced in a study of T-cell reconstitution after alpha-beta-depleted transplantation in children. Preparation of the TCRbeta library involved a method that used unique molecular identifiers. TCRdb reprocessed the PCR reads with MiXCR, giving one entry per CDR3 protein. The sample has hundreds of thousands of distinct CDR3 sequences; roughly 14% are singletons. Sequences were derived from PBMCs, sampled from the stem cell graft. These receptors originate from a human donor who donated a stem cell graft to a child with Fanconi anemia.

This clonotype has a handful of counts. This chain uses TRBV27 with TRBJ2-7, with 7 bases aligning to TRBD1. V was clipped by 9 bases and J by 9 bases; unmatched bases: 8. CDR1 is MNHEY, CDR2 SMNVEV, per germline (reference sequence). This CDR3 spans 11 amino acids. The CDR3 reads CASNRGSGQYF. In nucleotides, the CDR3 is TGTGCCAGTAACAGGGGTTCCGGGCAGTACTTC.

There are many counts of this clonotype. The chain couples TRBV18 to TRBJ1-1, with D perhaps TRBD1 (5 bases). The CDR3 runs 14 residues. Per the germline V gene, CDR1 is KGHSH and CDR2 is LQKENI. Trimming took off 3 bases at V and 6 bases at J, with 14 bases between the two ends. This CDR3 reads CASSPPGARAEAFF. The CDR3 DNA sequence: TGTGCCAGCTCACCCCCGGGCGCCAGGGCTGAAGCTTTCTTT.

In its sample, this clonotype was seen a few times. The genes are TRBV3-1 and TRBJ2-5; D ambiguous. Germline values: CDR1 LGHDT, CDR2 YNNKEL (reference sequence). V shed 1 base and J shed 4 bases, with 13 bases lying between them. There are 15 residues in the CDR3. The CDR3 nucleotides are TGTGCCAGCAGCCAAGGGGTTTGGAAGGGAGAGACCCAGTACTTC. This encodes CASSQGVWKGETQYF.